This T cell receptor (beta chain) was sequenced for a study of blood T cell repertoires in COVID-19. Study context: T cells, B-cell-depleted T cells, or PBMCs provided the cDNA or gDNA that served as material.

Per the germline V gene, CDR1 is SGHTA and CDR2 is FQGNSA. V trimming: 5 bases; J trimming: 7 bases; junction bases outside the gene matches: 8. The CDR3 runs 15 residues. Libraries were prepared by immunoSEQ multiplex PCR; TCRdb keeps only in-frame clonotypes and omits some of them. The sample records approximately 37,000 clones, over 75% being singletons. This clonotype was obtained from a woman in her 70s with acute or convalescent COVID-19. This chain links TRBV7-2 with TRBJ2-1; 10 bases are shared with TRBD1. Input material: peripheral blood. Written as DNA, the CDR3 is TGTGCCAGCAGCCCGCAGGGACAGGGGACAAATGAGCAGTTCTTC. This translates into CASSPQGQGTNEQFF.